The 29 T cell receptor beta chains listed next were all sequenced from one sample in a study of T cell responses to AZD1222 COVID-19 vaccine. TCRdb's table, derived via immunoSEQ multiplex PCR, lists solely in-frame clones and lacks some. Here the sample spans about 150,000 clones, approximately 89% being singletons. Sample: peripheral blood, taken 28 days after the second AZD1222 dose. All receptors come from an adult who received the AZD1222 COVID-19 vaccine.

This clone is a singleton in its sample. The CDR3 sequence is CASSRGDWQPQHF. The CDR3 nucleotides are TGTGCCAGCAGTCGGGGGGACTGGCAGCCCCAGCATTTT. V and J are TRBV12-3 or TRBV12-4 and TRBJ1-5, with D perhaps TRBD1 (5 bases). Trimming cost V 5 bases and J 7 bases, with 12 bases left between them. There are 13 residues in the CDR3.

CDR3 region: CASSLLVGRRRQETQYF. CDR3 sequence (DNA): TGTGCCAGCAGCTTACTTGTGGGACGCAGGAGACAAGAGACCCAGTACTTC. The chain is built from TRBV7-2 and TRBJ2-5; D is perhaps TRBD1 or TRBD2 (5 bases each). V shed 2 bases and J shed 2 bases, with 18 bases lying between them. Germline lookup yields CDR1 SGHTA and CDR2 FQGNSA. CDR3 length: 17 amino acids.

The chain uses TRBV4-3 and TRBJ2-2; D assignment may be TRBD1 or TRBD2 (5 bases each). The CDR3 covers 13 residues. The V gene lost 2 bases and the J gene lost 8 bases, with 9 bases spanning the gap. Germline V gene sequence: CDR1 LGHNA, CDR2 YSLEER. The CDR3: CASSQPGRGELFF. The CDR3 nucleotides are TGCGCCAGCAGCCAACCAGGGAGAGGGGAGCTGTTTTTT.

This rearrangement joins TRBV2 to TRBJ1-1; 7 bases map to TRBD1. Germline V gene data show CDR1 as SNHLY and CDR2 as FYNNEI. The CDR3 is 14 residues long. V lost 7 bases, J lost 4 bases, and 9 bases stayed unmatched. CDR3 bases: TGTGCCAGCAACTTACAGGGGTCGAGCACTGAAGCTTTCTTT. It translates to CASNLQGSSTEAFF. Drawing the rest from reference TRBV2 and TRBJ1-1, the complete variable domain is EPEVTQTPSHQVTQMGQEVILRCVPISNHLYFYWYRQILGQKVEFLVSFYNNEISEKSEIFDDQFSVERPDGSNFTLKIRSTKLEDSAMYFCASNLQGSSTEAFFGQGTRLTVV.

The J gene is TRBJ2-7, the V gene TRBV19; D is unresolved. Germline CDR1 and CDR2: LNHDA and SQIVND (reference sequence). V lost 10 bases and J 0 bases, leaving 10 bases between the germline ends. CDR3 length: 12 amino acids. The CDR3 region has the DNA TGTGCCACTACTTCAGGCTCCTACGAGCAGTACTTC. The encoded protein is CATTSGSYEQYF.

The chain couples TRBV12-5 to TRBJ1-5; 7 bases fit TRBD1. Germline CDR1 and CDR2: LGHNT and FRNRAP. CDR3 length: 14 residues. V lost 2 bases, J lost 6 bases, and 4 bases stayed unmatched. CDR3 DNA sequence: TGTGCTAGTGGTTTGTCAGGGGGTGGTCAGCCCCAGCATTTT. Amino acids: CASGLSGGGQPQHF. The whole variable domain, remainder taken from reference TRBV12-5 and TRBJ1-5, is DARVTQTPRHKVTEMGQEVTMRCQPILGHNTVFWYRQTMMQGLELLAYFRNRAPLDDSGMPKDRFSAEMPDATLATLKIQPSEPRDSAVYFCASGLSGGGQPQHFGDGTRLSIL.

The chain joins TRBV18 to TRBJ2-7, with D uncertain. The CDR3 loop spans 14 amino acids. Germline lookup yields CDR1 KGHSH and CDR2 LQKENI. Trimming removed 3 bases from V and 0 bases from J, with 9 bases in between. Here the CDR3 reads CASSPERVSYEQYF. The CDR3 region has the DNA TGTGCCAGCTCACCGGAAAGGGTCTCCTACGAGCAGTACTTC. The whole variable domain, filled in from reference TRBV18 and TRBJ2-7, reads NAGVMQNPRHLVRRRGQEARLRCSPMKGHSHVYWYRQLPEEGLKFMVYLQKENIIDESGMPKERFSAEFPKEGPSILRIQQVVRGDSAAYFCASSPERVSYEQYFGPGTRLTVT.

The DNA of the CDR3 is TGCGCCAGCAGCTTACCTCCAGGCTACACCTTC. Residues: CASSLPPGYTF. This chain links TRBV5-1 with TRBJ1-2; no definite D call. The V end was cut by 2 bases, the J end by 8 bases, with 7 bases between. CDR3 length: 11 amino acids. In germline, CDR1 is SGHRS, CDR2 YFSETQ.

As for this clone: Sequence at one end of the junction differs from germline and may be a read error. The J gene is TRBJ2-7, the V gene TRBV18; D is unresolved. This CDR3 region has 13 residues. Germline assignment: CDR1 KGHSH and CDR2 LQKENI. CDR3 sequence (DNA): TGTGCCAGCTCACCAGGGAACCACGAACGATTGAACTTC. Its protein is CASSPGNHERLNF.

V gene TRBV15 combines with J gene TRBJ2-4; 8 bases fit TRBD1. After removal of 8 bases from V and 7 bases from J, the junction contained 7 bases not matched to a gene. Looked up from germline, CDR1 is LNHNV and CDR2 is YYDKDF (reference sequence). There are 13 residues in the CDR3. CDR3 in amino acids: CATQTGARNIQYF. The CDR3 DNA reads TGTGCCACCCAGACAGGGGCTAGGAACATTCAGTACTTC.

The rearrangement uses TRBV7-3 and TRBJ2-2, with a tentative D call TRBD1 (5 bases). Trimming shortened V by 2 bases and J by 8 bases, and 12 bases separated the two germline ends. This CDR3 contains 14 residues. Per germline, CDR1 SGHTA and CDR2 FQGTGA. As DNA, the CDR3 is TGTGCCAGCAGCTTATACACCCAGGGAGGGGAGCTGTTTTTT. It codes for CASSLYTQGGELFF.

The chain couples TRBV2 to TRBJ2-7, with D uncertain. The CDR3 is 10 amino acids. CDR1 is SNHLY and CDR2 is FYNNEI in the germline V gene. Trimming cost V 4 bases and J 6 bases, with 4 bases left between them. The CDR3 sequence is CASSGREQYF. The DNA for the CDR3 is TGTGCCAGCAGTGGGCGCGAGCAGTACTTC.

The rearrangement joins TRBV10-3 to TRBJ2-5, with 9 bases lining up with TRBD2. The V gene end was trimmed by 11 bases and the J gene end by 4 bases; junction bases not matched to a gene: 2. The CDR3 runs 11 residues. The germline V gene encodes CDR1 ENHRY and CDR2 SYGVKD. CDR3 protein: CAVTSGETQYF. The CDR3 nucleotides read TGTGCCGTGACTAGCGGAGAGACCCAGTACTTC.

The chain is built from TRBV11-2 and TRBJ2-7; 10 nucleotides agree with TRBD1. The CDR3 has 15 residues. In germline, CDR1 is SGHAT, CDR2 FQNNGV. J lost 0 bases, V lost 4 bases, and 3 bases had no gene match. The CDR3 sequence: CASSWDRGNSYEQYF. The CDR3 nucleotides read TGTGCCAGCAGCTGGGACAGGGGCAACTCCTACGAGCAGTACTTC.

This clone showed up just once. CDR3 region: CASSLDSFTGELFF. The CDR3 nucleotides read TGTGCCAGCAGTTTAGACTCATTCACCGGGGAGCTGTTTTTT. The chain is built from TRBV28 and TRBJ2-2, with D uncertain. The CDR3 loop spans 14 amino acids. The germline V gene encodes CDR1 MDHEN and CDR2 SYDVKM. The ends were cut back, 2 bases at V and 4 bases at J, with 8 bases in the middle.

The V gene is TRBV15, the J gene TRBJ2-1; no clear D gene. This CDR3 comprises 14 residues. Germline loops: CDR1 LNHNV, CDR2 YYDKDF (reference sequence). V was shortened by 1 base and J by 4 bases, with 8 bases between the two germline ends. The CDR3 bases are TGTGCCACCAGCAGAGCTACCTTGTACAATGAGCAGTTCTTC. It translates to CATSRATLYNEQFF.

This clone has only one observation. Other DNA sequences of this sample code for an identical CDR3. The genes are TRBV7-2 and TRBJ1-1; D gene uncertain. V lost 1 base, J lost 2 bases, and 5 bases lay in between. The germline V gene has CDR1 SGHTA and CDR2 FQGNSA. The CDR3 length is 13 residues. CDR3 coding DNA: TGTGCCAGCAGCTTAGACCGTAACACTGAAGCTTTCTTT. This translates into CASSLDRNTEAFF. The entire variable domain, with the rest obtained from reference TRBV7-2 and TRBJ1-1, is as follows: GAGVSQSPSNKVTEKGKDVELRCDPISGHTALYWYRQSLGQGLEFLIYFQGNSAPDKSGLPSDRFSAERTGGSVSTLTIQRTQQEDSAVYLCASSLDRNTEAFFGQGTRLTVV.

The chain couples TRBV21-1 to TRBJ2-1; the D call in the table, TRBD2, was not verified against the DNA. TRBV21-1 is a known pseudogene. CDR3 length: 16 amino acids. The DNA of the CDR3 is TGTGCCAGCAGCGAGACCCGGGACTTTGGTGAGAATGAGCAGTTCTTC. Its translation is CASSETRDFGENEQFF.

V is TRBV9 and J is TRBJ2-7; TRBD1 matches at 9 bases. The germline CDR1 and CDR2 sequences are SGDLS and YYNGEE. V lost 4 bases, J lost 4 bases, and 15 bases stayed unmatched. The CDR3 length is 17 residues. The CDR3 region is CASSHPPPGQGTYEQYF. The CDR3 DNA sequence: TGTGCCAGCAGCCATCCACCCCCGGGACAGGGTACTTACGAGCAGTACTTC.

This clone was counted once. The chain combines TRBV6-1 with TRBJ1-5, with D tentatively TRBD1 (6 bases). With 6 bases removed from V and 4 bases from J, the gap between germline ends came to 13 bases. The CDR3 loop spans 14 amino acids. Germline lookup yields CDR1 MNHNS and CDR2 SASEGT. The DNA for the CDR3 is TGTGCCAGCAGACCGACAGGCCGAAATCAGCCCCAGCATTTT. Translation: CASRPTGRNQPQHF.

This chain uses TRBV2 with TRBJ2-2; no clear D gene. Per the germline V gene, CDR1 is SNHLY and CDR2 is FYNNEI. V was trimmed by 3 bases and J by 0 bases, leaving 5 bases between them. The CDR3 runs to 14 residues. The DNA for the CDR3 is TGTGCCAGCAGTGAGACTTCGAACACCGGGGAGCTGTTTTTT. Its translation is CASSETSNTGELFF.

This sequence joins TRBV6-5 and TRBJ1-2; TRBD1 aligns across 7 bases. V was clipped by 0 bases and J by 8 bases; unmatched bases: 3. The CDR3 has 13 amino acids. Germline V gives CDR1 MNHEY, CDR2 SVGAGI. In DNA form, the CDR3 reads TGTGCCAGCAGTTACTCAGGGGGCTCGGGCTACACCTTC. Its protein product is CASSYSGGSGYTF.

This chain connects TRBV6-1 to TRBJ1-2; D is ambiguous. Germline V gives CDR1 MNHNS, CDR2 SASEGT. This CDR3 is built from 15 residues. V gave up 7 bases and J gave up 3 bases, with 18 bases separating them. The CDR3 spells CASTHGSLGDYGYTF. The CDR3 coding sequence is TGTGCCAGCACCCACGGGTCCCTGGGAGACTATGGCTACACCTTC.

In DNA form, the CDR3 reads TGTGCCAGCAGCTTAAGGAAGGGCCCCGTTACTAACTATGGCTACACCTTC. Translation gives CASSLRKGPVTNYGYTF. This chain links TRBV7-8 with TRBJ1-2; D is unclear. Germline V gives CDR1 SGHVS, CDR2 FQNEAQ. This CDR3 is 17 amino acids long. V was pared by 2 bases and J by 0 bases, with 16 bases between.

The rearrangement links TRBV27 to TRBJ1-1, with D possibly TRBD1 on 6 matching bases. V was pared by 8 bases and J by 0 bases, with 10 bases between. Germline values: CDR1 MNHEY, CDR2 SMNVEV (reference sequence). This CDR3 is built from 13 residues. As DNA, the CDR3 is TGTGCCAGCCGGGGGCGGGTGAACACTGAAGCTTTCTTT. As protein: CASRGRVNTEAFF.

The chain's CDR3 is CASSLWREGLSTEQFF. CDR3 coding DNA: TGTGCCAGCAGTTTATGGCGGGAGGGCCTCTCGACTGAGCAGTTCTTC. The chain uses TRBV27 and TRBJ2-1; 9 bases line up with TRBD2. The germline gives CDR1 MNHEY, CDR2 SMNVEV (reference sequence). V lost 1 base to trimming and J lost 9 bases; unmatched junction nucleotides: 10. CDR3 size: 16 residues.

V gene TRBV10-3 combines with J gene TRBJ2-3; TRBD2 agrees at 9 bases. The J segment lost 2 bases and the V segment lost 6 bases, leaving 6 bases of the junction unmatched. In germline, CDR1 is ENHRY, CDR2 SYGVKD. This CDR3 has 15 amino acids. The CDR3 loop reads CAISESGGTTDTQYF. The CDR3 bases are TGTGCCATCAGCGAAAGCGGGGGGACCACAGATACGCAGTATTTT.

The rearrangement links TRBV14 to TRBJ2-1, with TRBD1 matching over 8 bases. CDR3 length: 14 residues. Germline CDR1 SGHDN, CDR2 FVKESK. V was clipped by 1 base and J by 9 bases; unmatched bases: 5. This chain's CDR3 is CASSQGRTGREQFF. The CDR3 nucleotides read TGTGCCAGCAGCCAAGGACGGACAGGGCGTGAGCAGTTCTTC.

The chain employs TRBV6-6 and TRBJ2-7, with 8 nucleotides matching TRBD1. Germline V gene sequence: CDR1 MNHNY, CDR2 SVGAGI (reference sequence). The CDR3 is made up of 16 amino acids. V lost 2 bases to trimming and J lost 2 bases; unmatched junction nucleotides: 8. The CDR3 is CASSYPRGQGTYEQYF. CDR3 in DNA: TGTGCCAGCAGTTACCCCAGAGGACAGGGTACCTACGAGCAGTACTTC.